Presented here are 27 T cell receptor beta chains from one specimen sequenced in a study of blood T cell repertoires in COVID-19. This table comes from immunoSEQ multiplex PCR, and its TCRdb copy is limited to in-frame clones, with some not included. The sample records 200,000 to 250,000 clones, roughly 84% being singletons. The specimen was peripheral blood. The receptors come from a woman between 45 and 65 years old with acute or convalescent COVID-19.

This chain joins TRBV2 and TRBJ1-5; D is possibly TRBD1 (6 bases). V lost 6 bases and J 4 bases, leaving 7 bases between the germline ends. The CDR3 is 12 residues long. Germline V gene data show CDR1 as SNHLY and CDR2 as FYNNEI. CDR3 sequence (DNA): TGTGCCAGCAGCGGACAGAATCAGCCCCAGCATTTT. Its translation: CASSGQNQPQHF.

This clone was seen a single time. The chain recombines TRBV2 with TRBJ1-1; perhaps TRBD1 as D (6 bases). The length of the CDR3 is 14 residues. The V and J ends lost 6 bases and 2 bases respectively, with 13 bases between them. Germline CDR1 reads SNHLY; CDR2 reads FYNNEI. The CDR3 sequence: CASRVTGENTEAFF. The CDR3 bases are TGTGCCAGCAGGGTGACAGGTGAAAACACTGAAGCTTTCTTT.

This chain uses TRBV19 with TRBJ2-7; D gene uncertain. The CDR3 runs to 16 residues. Germline V CDR1 and CDR2: LNHDA, SQIVND (reference sequence). With 5 bases removed from V and 0 bases from J, the gap between germline ends came to 17 bases. DNA of the CDR3: TGTGCCAGTAGTGCCGTCTATGAGCTAAGCTCCTACGAGCAGTACTTC. It is translated as CASSAVYELSSYEQYF.

The rearrangement joins TRBV6-2 or TRBV6-3 to TRBJ2-1, with 9 bases aligning to TRBD2. This CDR3 comprises 15 residues. After removal of 2 bases from V and 9 bases from J, the junction contained 8 bases not matched to a gene. Germline lookup yields CDR1 MNHEY and CDR2 SVGEGT. The DNA of the CDR3 is TGTGCCAGCAGTTACCGCGGGGGGGCTTCTTCTGAGCAGTTCTTC. It translates to CASSYRGGASSEQFF.

This sequence joins TRBV10-3 and TRBJ2-7; a weak D match, TRBD2 (7 bases). CDR3 length: 15 residues. Deletions cut 11 bases from V and 0 bases from J, with 20 bases between. CDR1 and CDR2 from the germline V gene are ENHRY and SYGVKD. CDR3 in amino acids: CASGGQQGHSYEQYF. The CDR3 nucleotides are TGTGCCTCCGGGGGGCAGCAGGGACACTCCTACGAGCAGTACTTC.

V usage is TRBV3-1 (or the pseudogene TRBV3-2) and J usage is TRBJ1-6, with D perhaps TRBD1 (6 bases). Trimming took off 1 base at V and 8 bases at J, with 12 bases between the two ends. The CDR3 is 15 residues long. The V gene's germline CDR1 is LGHDT and CDR2 YNNKEL (reference sequence). The CDR3 DNA is TGTGCCAGCAGCCAAGGGCTGGACAGCGATTCACCCCTCCACTTT. Protein product: CASSQGLDSDSPLHF.

The chain links TRBV6-4 to TRBJ2-7, with a tentative D call TRBD1 (6 bases). Germline CDR1 MRHNA, CDR2 SNTAGT. The V and J ends lost 0 bases and 0 bases respectively, with 18 bases between them. The CDR3 is 18 amino acids. The CDR3 DNA is TGTGCCAGCAGTGACTCGAGTCAGGGGAAGCGGTTCTCCTACGAGCAGTACTTC. This sequence encodes CASSDSSQGKRFSYEQYF.

This clone was recorded only once. The J gene is TRBJ2-7, the V gene TRBV2; D is unresolved. V was trimmed by 5 bases and J by 0 bases, leaving 8 bases between them. CDR1 is SNHLY and CDR2 is FYNNEI in the germline V gene. This CDR3 comprises 13 residues. The CDR3 coding sequence is TGTGCCAGCAGTCGTAGGAGCTCCTACGAGCAGTACTTC. Translated, it gives CASSRRSSYEQYF. Full variable domain (rest looked up from reference TRBV2 and TRBJ2-7): EPEVTQTPSHQVTQMGQEVILRCVPISNHLYFYWYRQILGQKVEFLVSFYNNEISEKSEIFDDQFSVERPDGSNFTLKIRSTKLEDSAMYFCASSRRSSYEQYFGPGTRLTVT.

The gene calls are TRBV4-3 and TRBJ1-1; D remains ambiguous. The CDR3 runs to 15 residues. The germline V gene encodes CDR1 LGHNA and CDR2 YSLEER. V was trimmed by 0 bases and J by 2 bases, leaving 10 bases between them. CDR3 residues: CASSQDRGINTEAFF. CDR3 sequence (DNA): TGCGCCAGCAGCCAAGATCGGGGTATTAACACTGAAGCTTTCTTT.

This clone was seen more than once but under ten times. CDR3 loop: CASSGRGGSTEAFF. CDR3 bases: TGTGCCAGTAGCGGCAGGGGCGGGAGCACTGAAGCTTTCTTT. This rearrangement joins TRBV19 to TRBJ1-1; tentative D call: TRBD1 (6 bases). This CDR3 comprises 14 residues. CDR1 and CDR2 from the germline V gene are LNHDA and SQIVND (reference sequence). The V end lost 6 bases, the J end lost 4 bases, and 15 bases lay between the germline ends.

The V gene is TRBV3-1 (or the pseudogene TRBV3-2), the J gene TRBJ2-2; D remains unclear. Germline V CDR1 and CDR2: LGHDT, YNNKEL (reference sequence). CDR3 length: 14 amino acids. Trimming cost V 5 bases and J 1 base, with 8 bases left between them. The CDR3 region is CASSYTGNTGELFF. The DNA of the CDR3 is TGTGCCAGCAGCTATACGGGGAACACCGGGGAGCTGTTTTTT.

The genes are TRBV5-1 and TRBJ2-3, with TRBD2 matching 12 bases. The germline CDR1 and CDR2 sequences are SGHRS and YFSETQ. The CDR3 sequence is 17 residues long. V shed 5 bases and J 2 bases; nucleotides not matched to a gene: 9. CDR3 protein: CASRTGTSGSDTDTQYF. The CDR3 DNA reads TGCGCCAGCAGGACTGGGACTAGCGGGTCAGACACAGATACGCAGTATTTT.

This chain links TRBV2 with TRBJ2-1; D may match TRBD1 or TRBD2 (7 bases each). V lost 10 bases, J lost 2 bases, and 18 bases lay in between. Per germline, CDR1 SNHLY and CDR2 FYNNEI. This CDR3 has 15 amino acids. DNA of the CDR3: TGTGCCACCAGGGGGGGGGCACTTGCCTACAATGAGCAGTTCTTC. Protein sequence: CATRGGALAYNEQFF.

The chain couples TRBV30 to TRBJ1-1, with no clear D. Deletions cut 2 bases from V and 10 bases from J, with 11 bases between. The CDR3 extends over 11 amino acids. Germline V lookup: CDR1 GTSNPN, CDR2 SVGIG (reference sequence). DNA for the CDR3: TGTGCCTGGAGTCAACCTACCTCAGCTTTCTTT. The encoded protein is CAWSQPTSAFF.

The J gene is TRBJ2-3, the V gene TRBV11-2; 8 bases fit TRBD2. The V segment lost 3 bases and the J segment 2 bases; nucleotides outside the gene matches: 4. Germline V gene data show CDR1 as SGHAT and CDR2 as FQNNGV. This CDR3 has 15 amino acids. CDR3 protein: CASSLGSGITDTQYF. The CDR3 nucleotides are TGTGCCAGCAGCTTGGGTAGCGGGATCACAGATACGCAGTATTTT.

V is TRBV19 and J is TRBJ2-7, with 7 bases matching TRBD2. V shed 3 bases and J 5 bases; nucleotides not matched to a gene: 10. The CDR3 length is 15 residues. The germline CDR1 and CDR2 sequences are LNHDA and SQIVND (reference sequence). As DNA, the CDR3 is TGTGCCAGTAGTATGGGGGGGGACCCTTTTGACGAGCAGTACTTC. Amino acid sequence: CASSMGGDPFDEQYF.

The rearrangement links TRBV5-5 to TRBJ2-3; D gene ambiguous. Germline V gene sequence: CDR1 SGHKS, CDR2 YYEKEE (reference sequence). Trimming took 6 bases from V and 10 from J, leaving 9 bases between them. The CDR3 spans 10 residues. DNA of the CDR3: TGTGCCAGCACCCTATACGCGCAGTATTTT. Translated, it gives CASTLYAQYF.

V is TRBV23-1 and J is TRBJ2-7; a possible D gene is TRBD2 (5 bases). TRBV23-1 is reported as an ORF; its role is uncertain. The CDR3 has 15 residues. Trimming took 0 bases from V and 7 from J, leaving 16 bases between them. DNA of the CDR3: TGCGCCAGCAGTCAATCGCGGGCCGCGCTTCCTGAGCAGTACTTC. The encoded protein is CASSQSRAALPEQYF.

The chain carries TRBV19 and TRBJ2-1, with TRBD1 as a possible D gene (6 bases). CDR1 and CDR2 (germline): LNHDA, SQIVND (reference sequence). V was trimmed by 8 bases and J by 6 bases, leaving 8 bases between them. The CDR3 is 11 amino acids. CDR3 sequence reads: CASRGGNEQFF. The CDR3 DNA follows: TGTGCCAGTCGAGGGGGCAATGAGCAGTTCTTC.

The J gene is TRBJ1-5, the V gene TRBV6-6; 10 nucleotides line up with TRBD1. Germline assignment: CDR1 MNHNY and CDR2 SVGAGI (reference sequence). Trimming cost V 1 base and J 4 bases; bases outside gene matches: 4. The CDR3 sequence is 16 residues long. As DNA, the CDR3 is TGTGCCAGCAGTTACTTCGGACAGGGGGTGAATCAGCCCCAGCATTTT. Translating it yields CASSYFGQGVNQPQHF.

The chain carries TRBV15 and TRBJ2-7, with D unresolved. From germline, CDR1 is LNHNV and CDR2 YYDKDF (reference sequence). The ends were cut back, 1 base at V and 2 bases at J, with 9 bases in the middle. This CDR3 is 14 amino acids long. The DNA for the CDR3 is TGTGCCACCAGCAGAGGTGGGCGAGCCTACGAGCAGTACTTC. This gives the protein CATSRGGRAYEQYF.

The chain links TRBV6-5 to TRBJ2-5, with TRBD1 matching over 7 bases. V lost 6 bases and J lost 5; bases outside the gene matches: 9. Germline loops: CDR1 MNHEY, CDR2 SVGAGI. The CDR3 sequence is 14 residues long. This CDR3 is CASRPRQGEETQYF. For the CDR3, the DNA is TGTGCCAGCAGGCCAAGACAGGGTGAGGAGACCCAGTACTTC.

The chain employs TRBV6-2 or TRBV6-3 and TRBJ2-3, with 10 nucleotides matching TRBD2. CDR3 length equals 17 residues. Per germline, CDR1 MNHEY and CDR2 SVGEGT. The V segment lost 5 bases and the J segment 0 bases; nucleotides outside the gene matches: 8. CDR3 region: CASSAARLAGSTDTQYF. CDR3 bases: TGTGCCAGCAGTGCGGCCAGACTAGCGGGTAGCACAGATACGCAGTATTTT.

This chain uses TRBV6-1 with TRBJ2-2; no definite D call. V was clipped by 0 bases and J by 5 bases, with 13 bases between them. Germline V gene sequence: CDR1 MNHNS, CDR2 SASEGT. This CDR3 has 16 residues. Written as DNA, the CDR3 is TGTGCCAGCAGTGAAGCCCGGGTCGGTGGTACCGGGGAGCTGTTTTTT. Its protein is CASSEARVGGTGELFF.

V is TRBV19 and J is TRBJ2-7, with 7 bases aligning to TRBD1. This CDR3 region has 14 residues. V shed 2 bases and J 1 base; nucleotides not matched to a gene: 2. Germline V gene sequence: CDR1 LNHDA, CDR2 SQIVND (reference sequence). CDR3 sequence: CASSILDRSYEQYF. The CDR3 bases are TGTGCCAGTAGTATACTGGACAGGTCCTACGAGCAGTACTTC.

The rearrangement joins TRBV5-5 to TRBJ2-5; the D is unclear. Trimming took off 1 base at V and 1 base at J, with 5 bases between the two ends. Germline lookup yields CDR1 SGHKS and CDR2 YYEKEE (reference sequence). This CDR3 comprises 13 residues. The CDR3 is CASSLQIQETQYF. The CDR3 DNA sequence: TGTGCCAGCAGCTTGCAGATCCAAGAGACCCAGTACTTC.

V gene TRBV28 combines with J gene TRBJ1-4; 9 nucleotides line up with TRBD1. Looked up from germline, CDR1 is MDHEN and CDR2 is SYDVKM. The J segment lost 8 bases and the V segment lost 7 bases, leaving 8 bases of the junction unmatched. The CDR3 has 14 amino acids. CDR3 protein: CASIPGTGLEKLFF. In nucleotides, the CDR3 is TGTGCCAGCATACCCGGGACAGGGTTGGAAAAACTGTTTTTT. Looking up the rest from reference TRBV28 and TRBJ1-4 gives the full variable domain: DVKVTQSSRYLVKRTGEKVFLECVQDMDHENMFWYRQDPGLGLRLIYFSYDVKMKEKGDIPEGYSVSREKKERFSLILESASTNQTSMYLCASIPGTGLEKLFFGSGTQLSVL.